Sequencing of this T cell receptor beta chain was carried out in a study of T cell repertoires in cytomegalovirus infection. Study-wide context: Carrying CMV and the relevant HLA type showed in public TCR beta signatures. Overall study results and limits: Using cumulative public TCR beta family frequency, the authors identified those who carried CMV together with the relevant HLA. CMV-specific HLA-C-restricted TCR beta clonotypes dominated the ex vivo response.

Only a few counts were recorded for this clonotype. Its target is unknown. Each CDR3 protein gets one entry after TCRdb re-called the reads with MiXCR. The table lists about 900,000 distinct CDR3 sequences, roughly 30% of them singletons. The sequence came from a human donor in good health (CMV status not recorded). Some clones in this sample may be carry-over from other donors' samples. The specimen comprised cultured CD8+ T cells from PBMCs, sampled from culture after CMV antigen stimulation.

The CDR3 bases are TGCGCCAGCAGCTTATCGGGCTCCCGGGAGCTGTTTTTT. Its translation: CASSLSGSRELFF. V gene TRBV5-1 combines with J gene TRBJ2-2; no clear D. V was clipped by 2 bases and J by 9 bases, with 11 bases between them. Germline loops: CDR1 SGHRS, CDR2 YFSETQ. There are 13 residues in the CDR3.